Given below is one T cell receptor beta chain in context. Its antigen is as yet unknown. In the study's own analysis: Filtering differed, since immunoSEQ gave only junction sequences and no quality scores. Profiled with immunoSEQ multiplex PCR; TCRdb holds only in-frame clones, not every one. V, J and clone size are taken as reported in that table, and D and trimming were inferred from the DNA itself. The profile shows about 2.4 million clones, 90% to 95% of them singletons. This entry belongs to a study of shared clonotypes between healthy human individuals. Study observations and caveats: Shared clonotypes across all four donors exceeded non-shared ones in generation probability.

CDR1 and CDR2 (germline): DFQATT, SNEGSKA (reference sequence). There are 11 residues in the CDR3. This TCR was sampled from a young man in good health. Some clones in this sample may be carry-over from other donors' samples. The V call is TRBV20-1, the J call TRBJ2-1; no firm D call. Sequencing was done on a sample of naive CD4+ T cells from PBMCs. As for subset: CD45RA+ positively selected. Here the CDR3 DNA reads TGCACGATACTAAAAATCAATGAGCAGTTCTTC. Residues: CTILKINEQFF.